Below are 27 T cell receptor beta chains sequenced from a single sample in a study of a mutant IDH1 vaccine in newly diagnosed glioma. These receptors lack a known antigen. Time point specified: week 23, last vaccination. In every dose of vaccine, 300 ug of mutant IDH1 20-mer peptide was given alongside topical imiquimod. Clones were read by immunoSEQ multiplex PCR, and TCRdb kept only the in-frame ones, dropping some. The sample gives 52,000 or so clones, 75% to 90% of which show up once; about 6.3% is in the top ten. Sequenced here: PBMCs, sampled from a glioma patient whose treatment included an IDH1 peptide vaccine. All receptors derive from a middle-aged man with glioma.

The chain recombines TRBV6-5 with TRBJ2-2; D gene uncertain. V lost 0 bases, J lost 6 bases, and 8 bases lay in between. Germline CDR1 is MNHEY and CDR2 is SVGAGI. The CDR3 covers 14 residues. CDR3 DNA sequence: TGTGCCAGCAGTTACTCGCGGTGGGCCGGGGAGCTGTTTTTT. Encoded protein: CASSYSRWAGELFF.

The rearrangement joins TRBV7-8 to TRBJ1-3; D may be TRBD1 (5 bases). V lost 5 bases to trimming and J lost 4 bases, with 12 bases between them. The germline V gene encodes CDR1 SGHVS and CDR2 FQNEAQ. CDR3 length: 14 residues. The chain's CDR3 is CASSPQAGGNTIYF. The CDR3 DNA reads TGTGCCAGCAGCCCCCAAGCAGGGGGAAACACCATATATTTT.

This chain connects TRBV7-9 to TRBJ2-3; D unresolved. With 2 bases removed from V and 4 bases from J, the gap between germline ends came to 4 bases. This CDR3 is built from 12 residues. From germline, CDR1 is SEHNR and CDR2 FQNEAQ (reference sequence). CDR3 in amino acids: CASSLSADTQYF. CDR3 DNA: TGTGCCAGCAGCTTATCTGCAGATACGCAGTATTTT.

This rearrangement joins TRBV6-5 to TRBJ2-1; D remains ambiguous. Germline CDR1 and CDR2: MNHEY and SVGAGI. The CDR3 runs to 13 residues. Trimming left V 2 bases short and J 4 bases short, with 6 bases between. The CDR3, as DNA: TGTGCCAGCAGTTACCACAGATACAATGAGCAGTTCTTC. It is translated as CASSYHRYNEQFF.

This clone turned up a few times. The genes are TRBV12-5 and TRBJ2-5, with 10 positions matching TRBD2. The CDR3 covers 16 residues. V was clipped by 5 bases and J by 5 bases; unmatched bases: 11. The germline V gene encodes CDR1 LGHNT and CDR2 FRNRAP. The CDR3 protein is CASGSGGAAYTETQYF. The CDR3, as DNA: TGTGCTAGTGGTAGCGGGGGGGCCGCATATACCGAGACCCAGTACTTC.

This sequence joins TRBV9 and TRBJ1-1, with unresolved D. Germline assignment: CDR1 SGDLS and CDR2 YYNGEE. V dropped 2 bases and J dropped 0 bases, with 8 bases sitting between them. The CDR3 covers 14 residues. CDR3 sequence (DNA): TGTGCCAGCAGCGTTGGACCCTTGAACACTGAAGCTTTCTTT. Translated: CASSVGPLNTEAFF.

The V and J genes are TRBV4-2 and TRBJ1-6; TRBD1 is a possible D gene (5 bases). The germline V gene has CDR1 LGHNA and CDR2 YNFKEQ. V lost 6 bases to trimming and J lost 7 bases, with 19 bases between them. The CDR3 totals 16 residues. CDR3: CASRAGGLFTNSPLHF. The CDR3 DNA is TGTGCCAGCAGGGCTGGGGGTCTCTTCACAAATTCACCCCTCCACTTT.

The CDR3 DNA reads TGTGCCAGCAGTGAGGGTAGGACAGGGGACGTATACATTCAGTACTTC. It is translated as CASSEGRTGDVYIQYF. The rearrangement links TRBV2 to TRBJ2-4; 9 positions agree with TRBD1. The CDR3 extends over 16 amino acids. The germline CDR1 and CDR2 sequences are SNHLY and FYNNEI. Losses at the gene ends were 3 bases for V and 8 bases for J; bases not matched to a gene: 11.

The CDR3 loop is CASSLGGTGGGDEQFF. Here the CDR3 DNA reads TGCGCCAGCAGCTTGGGGGGGACAGGGGGCGGAGATGAGCAGTTCTTC. The V gene is TRBV5-1, the J gene TRBJ2-1; 12 bases align to TRBD1. In germline, CDR1 is SGHRS, CDR2 YFSETQ. The CDR3 is made up of 16 amino acids. V gave up 0 bases and J gave up 8 bases; unmatched junction bases: 6. The full variable domain, with the rest looked up from reference TRBV5-1 and TRBJ2-1, is KAGVTQTPRYLIKTRGQQVTLSCSPISGHRSVSWYQQTPGQGLQFLFEYFSETQRNKGNFPGRFSGRQFSNSRSEMNVSTLELGDSALYLCASSLGGTGGGDEQFFGPGTRLTVL.

This clone was counted only a few times. This sequence joins TRBV2 and TRBJ1-2, with no clear D. V was clipped by 3 bases and J by 0 bases, with 8 bases between them. Germline loops: CDR1 SNHLY, CDR2 FYNNEI. This CDR3 comprises 14 residues. This CDR3 reads CASSDPLSNYGYTF. The CDR3 bases are TGTGCCAGCAGTGACCCTCTTTCTAACTATGGCTACACCTTC.

This clone was counted once. V and J are TRBV7-9 and TRBJ2-2; a possible D gene is TRBD1 (5 bases). The CDR3 spans 16 residues. Germline loops: CDR1 SEHNR, CDR2 FQNEAQ (reference sequence). V was pared by 5 bases and J by 4 bases, with 17 bases between. The DNA of the CDR3 is TGTGCCAGCAGCCCCCCGAGCAGGGCGGCCACCGGGGAGCTGTTTTTT. It yields the protein CASSPPSRAATGELFF. The full variable domain, in which reference TRBV7-9 and TRBJ2-2 provide the parts outside the CDR3, is DTGVSQNPRHKITKRGQNVTFRCDPISEHNRLYWYRQTLGQGPEFLTYFQNEAQLEKSRLLSDRFSAERPKGSFSTLEIQRTEQGDSAMYLCASSPPSRAATGELFFGEGSRLTVL.

CDR3 loop: CASEDVRGSYNEQFF. In nucleotides, the CDR3 is TGTGCTAGTGAAGATGTCAGAGGCTCCTACAATGAGCAGTTCTTC. J is TRBJ2-1 and V is TRBV12-5; D is uncertain. Germline V gene sequence: CDR1 LGHNT, CDR2 FRNRAP. This CDR3 contains 15 residues. The V end lost 7 bases, the J end lost 0 bases, and 13 bases lay between the germline ends. Complete variable domain (other parts from reference TRBV12-5 and TRBJ2-1): DARVTQTPRHKVTEMGQEVTMRCQPILGHNTVFWYRQTMMQGLELLAYFRNRAPLDDSGMPKDRFSAEMPDATLATLKIQPSEPRDSAVYFCASEDVRGSYNEQFFGPGTRLTVL.

The chain is built from TRBV19 and TRBJ2-2; D is perhaps TRBD2 (7 bases). The V gene's germline CDR1 is LNHDA and CDR2 SQIVND (reference sequence). The CDR3 extends over 17 amino acids. V was trimmed by 6 bases and J by 4 bases, leaving 21 bases between them. The CDR3 loop is CASSGGGGARSTGELFF. The CDR3 DNA reads as TGTGCCAGTAGCGGTGGGGGGGGCGCGAGGAGCACCGGGGAGCTGTTTTTT.

The chain is built from TRBV5-6 and TRBJ2-7, with D maybe TRBD2 (6 bases). V lost 0 bases and J lost 2, with 12 bases in between. The CDR3 length is 15 residues. From germline, CDR1 is SGHDT and CDR2 YYEEEE. This chain's CDR3 is CASSLVPSAPYEQYF. CDR3 nucleotides: TGTGCCAGCAGCTTGGTACCTAGCGCACCCTACGAGCAGTACTTC.

J is TRBJ2-3 and V is TRBV5-1; D is tentatively TRBD1 or TRBD2 (5 bases each). The CDR3 spans 15 residues. CDR1 is SGHRS, CDR2 YFSETQ, per germline. Trimming took off 7 bases at V and 0 bases at J, with 15 bases between the two ends. The CDR3, as DNA: TGCGCCAGCCGGGGACGCCCAGCTAGCACAGATACGCAGTATTTT. This sequence encodes CASRGRPASTDTQYF.

This chain links TRBV30 with TRBJ1-1; D gene unclear. The CDR3 extends over 10 amino acids. Germline V gene data show CDR1 as GTSNPN and CDR2 as SVGIG (reference sequence). The V and J ends lost 2 bases and 11 bases respectively, with 9 bases between them. The chain's CDR3 is CAWSKVGAFF. CDR3 DNA sequence: TGTGCCTGGAGTAAGGTTGGGGCTTTCTTT.

V and J are TRBV20-1 and TRBJ1-1; TRBD1 is a possible D gene (5 bases). The V and J ends lost 5 bases and 1 base respectively, with 5 bases between them. The CDR3 totals 11 residues. The germline CDR1 and CDR2 sequences are DFQATT and SNEGSKA (reference sequence). CDR3 residues: CSADRNTEAFF. The DNA of the CDR3 is TGCAGTGCTGACAGGAACACTGAAGCTTTCTTT.

The genes are TRBV18 and TRBJ2-2; D might be TRBD1 (6 bases). The V end lost 3 bases, the J end lost 0 bases, and 11 bases lay between the germline ends. This CDR3 has 16 residues. Germline loops: CDR1 KGHSH, CDR2 LQKENI. The chain's CDR3 is CASSPSGTTNTGELFF. CDR3 sequence (DNA): TGTGCCAGCTCACCCTCTGGGACAACGAACACCGGGGAGCTGTTTTTT.

CDR3 in DNA: TGTGCCAGCAGCTCCCCGGGACAGGGGATATATGGCTACACCTTC. This sequence encodes CASSSPGQGIYGYTF. The rearrangement uses TRBV7-8 and TRBJ1-2; 10 nucleotides match TRBD1. V trimming: 4 bases; J trimming: 5 bases; junction bases outside the gene matches: 7. The CDR3 is made up of 15 amino acids. CDR1 and CDR2 from the germline V gene are SGHVS and FQNEAQ.

This clone has just a few counts. The chain links TRBV13 to TRBJ1-1, with 8 bases lining up with TRBD1. The CDR3 sequence is 13 residues long. Germline CDR1 and CDR2: PRHDT and FYEKMQ (reference sequence). V shed 5 bases and J 7 bases; nucleotides not matched to a gene: 6. CDR3 in DNA: TGTGCCAGCAGCCAAGACAGGGGTATTGAAGCTTTCTTT. It is translated as CASSQDRGIEAFF.

The chain couples TRBV4-1 to TRBJ1-2; 8 nucleotides match TRBD1. With 6 bases clipped from V and 6 bases from J, the junction kept 15 bases outside the gene matches. Germline V gene data show CDR1 as MGHRA and CDR2 as YSYEKL. The CDR3 runs to 16 residues. The chain's CDR3 is CASRGPGQAPRNGYTF. CDR3 nucleotides: TGCGCCAGCAGGGGCCCGGGACAGGCACCACGGAATGGCTACACCTTC.

This chain uses TRBV5-6 with TRBJ1-2, with 8 positions matching TRBD1. The CDR3 is 17 residues long. The germline V gene encodes CDR1 SGHDT and CDR2 YYEEEE. The V and J ends lost 4 bases and 3 bases, in that order; junction bases with no gene match: 14. The chain's CDR3 is CASSPLRPGQGDYGYTF. CDR3 in DNA: TGTGCCAGCAGCCCCCTCCGGCCCGGACAGGGAGACTATGGCTACACCTTC.

The J gene is TRBJ2-5, the V gene TRBV12-5; weak D call: TRBD1 (7 bases). V shed 3 bases and J shed 3 bases, with 11 bases lying between them. CDR1 is LGHNT and CDR2 is FRNRAP in the germline V gene. CDR3 length equals 14 residues. DNA of the CDR3: TGTGCTAGTGGTTTCGGAGGGGGCGAAGAGACCCAGTACTTC. It translates to CASGFGGGEETQYF.

The genes are TRBV4-1 and TRBJ2-5; D not resolved. The CDR3 consists of 14 residues. The germline CDR1 and CDR2 sequences are MGHRA and YSYEKL. V dropped 1 base and J dropped 2 bases, with 8 bases sitting between them. CDR3 bases: TGCGCCAGCAGCCAAGTCCCGGTACAAGAGACCCAGTACTTC. This codes for CASSQVPVQETQYF.

The V and J genes are TRBV6-6 and TRBJ1-2; D may be TRBD1 (6 bases). The CDR3 is 13 amino acids. CDR1 MNHNY and CDR2 SVGAGI come from the germline V gene (reference sequence). Trimming left V 4 bases short and J 7 bases short, with 13 bases between. This chain's CDR3 is CASSFRQALGYTF. The CDR3 coding sequence is TGTGCCAGCAGTTTTCGACAGGCTCTTGGCTACACCTTC.

This clone was counted a few times. The chain couples TRBV6-5 to TRBJ1-1, with D possibly being TRBD1 (6 bases). Deletions cut 5 bases from V and 5 bases from J, with 9 bases between. Germline V CDR1 and CDR2: MNHEY, SVGAGI. This CDR3 has 12 residues. The DNA of the CDR3 is TGTGCCAGCAGTGACAGGCTTACTGAAGCTTTCTTT. Amino acids: CASSDRLTEAFF.

On this clone: Other DNA sequences in this specimen translate into the identical CDR3. The chain is built from TRBV4-2 and TRBJ2-2, with D hard to call. V was clipped by 3 bases and J by 1 base, with 6 bases between them. The germline CDR1 and CDR2 sequences are LGHNA and YNFKEQ. The CDR3 spans 14 residues. CDR3: CASSQGRNTGELFF. CDR3 coding DNA: TGTGCCAGCAGCCAGGGTCGGAACACCGGGGAGCTGTTTTTT.